Detailed here is one T cell receptor beta chain. Germline CDR1 is SGHRS and CDR2 is YFSETQ. The CDR3 contains 14 residues. Deletions cut 5 bases from V and 7 bases from J, with 18 bases between. Per the authors' pipeline: How many nucleated cells were present was estimated from reference gene primer amplification. Clones were read by immunoSEQ multiplex PCR, and TCRdb kept only the in-frame ones, dropping some. V, J and clone size were drawn from that table, and D and trimming were deduced from the DNA. Of under 250,000 clones detected, over 60% appear once; the ten largest clones hold around 5.1%. The data were obtained in a study of blood T cell repertoires in COVID-19. Background on the study: Donors in the United States, Italy and Spain gave samples during acute or convalescent COVID-19. The cDNA or gDNA used as material had been derived from T cells, B-cell-depleted T cells, or PBMCs.

The rearrangement joins TRBV5-1 to TRBJ2-5; the D gene is possibly TRBD1 (6 bases). Sequencing used peripheral blood. This receptor was obtained from a woman between 70 and 85 years old with acute or convalescent COVID-19. CDR3 protein: CASSLGDITVTQYF. As DNA, the CDR3 is TGCGCCAGCAGTTTAGGGGACATTACCGTGACCCAGTACTTC.